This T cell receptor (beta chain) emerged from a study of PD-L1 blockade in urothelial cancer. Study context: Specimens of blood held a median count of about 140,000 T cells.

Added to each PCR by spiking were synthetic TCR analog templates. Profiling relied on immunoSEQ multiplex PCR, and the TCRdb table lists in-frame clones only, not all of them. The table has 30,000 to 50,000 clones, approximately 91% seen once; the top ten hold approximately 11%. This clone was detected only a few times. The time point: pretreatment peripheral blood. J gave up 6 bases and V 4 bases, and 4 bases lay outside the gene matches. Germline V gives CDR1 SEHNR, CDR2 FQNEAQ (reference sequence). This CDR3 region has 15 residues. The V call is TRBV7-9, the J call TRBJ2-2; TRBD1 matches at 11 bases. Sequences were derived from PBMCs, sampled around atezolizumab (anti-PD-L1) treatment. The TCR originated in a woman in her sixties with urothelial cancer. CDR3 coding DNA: TGTGCCAGCAGCTACGCGGGACAGGGGGCCGGGGAGCTGTTTTTT. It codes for CASSYAGQGAGELFF.